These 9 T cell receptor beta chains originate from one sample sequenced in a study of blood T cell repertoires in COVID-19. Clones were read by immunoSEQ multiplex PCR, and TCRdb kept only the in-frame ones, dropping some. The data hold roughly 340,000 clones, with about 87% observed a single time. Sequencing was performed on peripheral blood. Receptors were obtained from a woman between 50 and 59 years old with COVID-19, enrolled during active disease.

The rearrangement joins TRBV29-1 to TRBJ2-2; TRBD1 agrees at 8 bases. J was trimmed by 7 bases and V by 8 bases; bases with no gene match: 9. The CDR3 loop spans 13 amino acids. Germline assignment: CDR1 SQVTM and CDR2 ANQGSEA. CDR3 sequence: CSLPTGVIGELFF. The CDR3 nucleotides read TGCAGCTTACCGACAGGGGTAATCGGGGAGCTGTTTTTT.

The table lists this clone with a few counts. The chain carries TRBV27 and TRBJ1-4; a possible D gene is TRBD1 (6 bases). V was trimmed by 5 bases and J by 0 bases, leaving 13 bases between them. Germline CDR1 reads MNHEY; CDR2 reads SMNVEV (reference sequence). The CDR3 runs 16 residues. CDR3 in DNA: TGTGCCAGCAGTATCCGACAGGTCCCAACTAATGAAAAACTGTTTTTT. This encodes CASSIRQVPTNEKLFF. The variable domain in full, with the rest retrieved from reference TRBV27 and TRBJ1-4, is EAQVTQNPRYLITVTGKKLTVTCSQNMNHEYMSWYRQDPGLGLRQIYYSMNVEVTDKGDVPEGYKVSRKEKRNFPLILESPSPNQTSLYFCASSIRQVPTNEKLFFGSGTQLSVL.

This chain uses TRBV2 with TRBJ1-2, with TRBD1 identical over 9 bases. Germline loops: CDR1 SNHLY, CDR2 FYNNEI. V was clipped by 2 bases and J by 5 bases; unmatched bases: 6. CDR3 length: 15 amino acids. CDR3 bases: TGTGCCAGCAGTGAATCGTGGACAGGGGTATATGGCTACACCTTC. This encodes CASSESWTGVYGYTF. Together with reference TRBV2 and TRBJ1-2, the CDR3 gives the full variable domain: EPEVTQTPSHQVTQMGQEVILRCVPISNHLYFYWYRQILGQKVEFLVSFYNNEISEKSEIFDDQFSVERPDGSNFTLKIRSTKLEDSAMYFCASSESWTGVYGYTFGSGTRLTVV.

The CDR3 protein is CASSQRTGGRYGYTF. The DNA of the CDR3 is TGTGCCAGCAGCCAACGGACAGGCGGGAGGTATGGCTACACCTTC. The rearrangement links TRBV14 to TRBJ1-2; TRBD1 aligns across 7 bases. Germline assignment: CDR1 SGHDN and CDR2 FVKESK. The CDR3 runs 15 residues. The ends lost 2 bases at V and 5 bases at J; junction bases unmatched: 8.

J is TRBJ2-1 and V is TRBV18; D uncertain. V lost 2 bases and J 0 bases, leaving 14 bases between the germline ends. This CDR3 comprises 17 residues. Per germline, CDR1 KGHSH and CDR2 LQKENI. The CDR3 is CASSPEAILASYNEQFF. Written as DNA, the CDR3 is TGTGCCAGCTCACCAGAGGCAATTTTAGCCTCCTACAATGAGCAGTTCTTC.

The CDR3 here is CASSFAAGLNYGYTF. As DNA, the CDR3 is TGTGCCAGCAGTTTCGCCGCGGGGCTAAACTATGGCTACACCTTC. The V call is TRBV5-5, the J call TRBJ1-2, with D maybe TRBD1 (5 bases). Germline V lookup: CDR1 SGHKS, CDR2 YYEKEE (reference sequence). The CDR3 sequence is 15 residues long. Trimming shortened V by 5 bases and J by 2 bases, and 16 bases separated the two germline ends.

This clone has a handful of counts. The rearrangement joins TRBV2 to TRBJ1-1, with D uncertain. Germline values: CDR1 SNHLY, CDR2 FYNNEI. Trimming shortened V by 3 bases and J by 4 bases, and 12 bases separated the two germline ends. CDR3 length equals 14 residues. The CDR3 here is CASSEESSFTEAFF. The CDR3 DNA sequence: TGTGCCAGCAGTGAGGAGTCGAGCTTCACTGAAGCTTTCTTT. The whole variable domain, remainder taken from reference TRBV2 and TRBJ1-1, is EPEVTQTPSHQVTQMGQEVILRCVPISNHLYFYWYRQILGQKVEFLVSFYNNEISEKSEIFDDQFSVERPDGSNFTLKIRSTKLEDSAMYFCASSEESSFTEAFFGQGTRLTVV.

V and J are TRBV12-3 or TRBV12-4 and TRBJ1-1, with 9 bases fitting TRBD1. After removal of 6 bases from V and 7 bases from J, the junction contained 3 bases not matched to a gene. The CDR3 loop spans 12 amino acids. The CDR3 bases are TGTGCCAGCAGACAGACAGGGGGTGAAGCTTTCTTT. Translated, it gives CASRQTGGEAFF.

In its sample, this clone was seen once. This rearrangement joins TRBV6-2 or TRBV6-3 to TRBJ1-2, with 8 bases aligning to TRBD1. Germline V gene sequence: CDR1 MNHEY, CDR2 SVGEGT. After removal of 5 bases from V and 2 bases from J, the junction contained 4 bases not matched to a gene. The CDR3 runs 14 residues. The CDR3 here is CASSPRDRNYGYTF. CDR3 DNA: TGTGCCAGCAGTCCGCGGGACAGGAACTATGGCTACACCTTC.